Given below is one TCR beta chain in context. This specimen belongs to a study of tumor-infiltrating lymphocytes in localized non-small cell lung cancer. The overall study: Patients included smokers and never-smokers with various histologies, some sampled after neoadjuvant chemotherapy.

Profiling relied on immunoSEQ multiplex PCR, and the TCRdb table lists in-frame clones only, not all of them. Among some 10,000 clones, less than 90% were seen once, and the ten largest hold under 9.5%. Looked up from germline, CDR1 is KGHSH and CDR2 is LQKENI. The CDR3 loop spans 17 amino acids. Trimming took 6 bases from V and 3 from J; bases not matched to a gene: 9. The TCR was taken from a human donor with non-small cell lung cancer. The sequenced sample consisted of lung tumor tissue. The chain is built from TRBV18 and TRBJ2-5; 14 bases are a match to TRBD2. The CDR3 bases are TGTGCCAGCTCGAGGACTAGCGGGGGGTTTGGAGAAGAGACCCAGTACTTC. Translated, it gives CASSRTSGGFGEETQYF.